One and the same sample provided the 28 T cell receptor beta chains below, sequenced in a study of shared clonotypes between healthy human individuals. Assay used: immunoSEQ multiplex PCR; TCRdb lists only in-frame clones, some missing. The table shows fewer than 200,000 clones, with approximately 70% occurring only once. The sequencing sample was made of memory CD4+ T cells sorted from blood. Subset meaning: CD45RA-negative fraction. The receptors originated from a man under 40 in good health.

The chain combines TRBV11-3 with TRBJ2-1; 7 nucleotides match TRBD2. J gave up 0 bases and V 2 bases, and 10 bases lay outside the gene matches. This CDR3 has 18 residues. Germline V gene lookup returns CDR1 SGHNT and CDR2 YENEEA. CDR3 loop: CASSLYSSGGSSYNEQFF. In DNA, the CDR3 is TGTGCCAGCAGCTTATACTCTAGCGGCGGGAGCTCCTACAATGAGCAGTTCTTC.

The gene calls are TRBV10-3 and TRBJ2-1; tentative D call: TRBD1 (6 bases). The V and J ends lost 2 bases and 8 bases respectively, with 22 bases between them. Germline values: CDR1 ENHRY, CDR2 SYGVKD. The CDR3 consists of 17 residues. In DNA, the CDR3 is TGTGCCATCAGTGAGCCCTCTAGGGGGAGAGGTAGCTATGAGCAGTTCTTC. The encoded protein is CAISEPSRGRGSYEQFF.

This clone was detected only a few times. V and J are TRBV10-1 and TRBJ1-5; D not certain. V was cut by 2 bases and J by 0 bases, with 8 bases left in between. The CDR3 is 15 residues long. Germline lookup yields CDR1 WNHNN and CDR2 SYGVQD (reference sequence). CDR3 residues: CASSEIRPSNQPQHF. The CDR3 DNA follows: TGCGCCAGCAGTGAGATAAGGCCTAGCAATCAGCCCCAGCATTTT.

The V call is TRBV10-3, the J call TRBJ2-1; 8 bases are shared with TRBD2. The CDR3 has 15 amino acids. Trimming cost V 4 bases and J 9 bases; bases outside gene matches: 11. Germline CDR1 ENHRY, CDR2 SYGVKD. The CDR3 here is CAISGAGTSRGEQFF. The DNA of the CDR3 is TGTGCCATCAGTGGGGCCGGGACTAGTAGGGGTGAGCAGTTCTTC.

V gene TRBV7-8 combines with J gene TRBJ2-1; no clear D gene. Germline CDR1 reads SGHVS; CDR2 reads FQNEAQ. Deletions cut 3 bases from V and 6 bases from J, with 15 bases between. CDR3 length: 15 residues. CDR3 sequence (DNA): TGTGCCAGCAGCTTCACGACAAGTGGCCCCAATGAGCAGTTCTTC. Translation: CASSFTTSGPNEQFF.

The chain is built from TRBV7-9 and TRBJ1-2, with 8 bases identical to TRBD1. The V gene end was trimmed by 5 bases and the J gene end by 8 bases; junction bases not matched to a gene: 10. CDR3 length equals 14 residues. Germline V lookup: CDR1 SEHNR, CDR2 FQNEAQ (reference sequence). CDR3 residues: CASSNTDRVGGYTF. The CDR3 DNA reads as TGTGCCAGCAGCAACACGGACAGGGTCGGGGGCTACACCTTC.

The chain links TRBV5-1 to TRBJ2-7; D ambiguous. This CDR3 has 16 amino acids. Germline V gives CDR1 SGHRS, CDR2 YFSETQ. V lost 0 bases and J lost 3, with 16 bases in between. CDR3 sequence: CASSLVAPTIGYEQYF. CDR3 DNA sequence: TGCGCCAGCAGCTTGGTTGCGCCTACGATAGGCTACGAGCAGTACTTC. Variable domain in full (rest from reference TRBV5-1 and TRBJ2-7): KAGVTQTPRYLIKTRGQQVTLSCSPISGHRSVSWYQQTPGQGLQFLFEYFSETQRNKGNFPGRFSGRQFSNSRSEMNVSTLELGDSALYLCASSLVAPTIGYEQYFGPGTRLTVT.

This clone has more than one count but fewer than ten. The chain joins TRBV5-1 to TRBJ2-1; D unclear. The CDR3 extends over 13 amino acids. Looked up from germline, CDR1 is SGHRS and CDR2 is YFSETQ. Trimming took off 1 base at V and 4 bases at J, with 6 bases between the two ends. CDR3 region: CASSLRSYNEQFF. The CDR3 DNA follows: TGCGCCAGCAGCTTGAGGTCTTACAATGAGCAGTTCTTC.

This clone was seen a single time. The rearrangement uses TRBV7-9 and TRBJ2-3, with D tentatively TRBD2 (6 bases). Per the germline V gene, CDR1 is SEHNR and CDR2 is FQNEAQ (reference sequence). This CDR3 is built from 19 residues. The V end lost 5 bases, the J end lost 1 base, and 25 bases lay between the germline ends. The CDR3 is CASSAAGLITSSGTDTQYF. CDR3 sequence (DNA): TGTGCCAGCAGCGCTGCGGGGTTGATAACAAGTAGCGGCACAGATACGCAGTATTTT.

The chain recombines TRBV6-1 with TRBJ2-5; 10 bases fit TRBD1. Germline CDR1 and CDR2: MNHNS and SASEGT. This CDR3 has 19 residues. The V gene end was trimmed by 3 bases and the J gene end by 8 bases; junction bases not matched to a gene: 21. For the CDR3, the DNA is TGTGCCAGCAGTGACCGGACAGGGGGACTTGCGGGACCCAAGAATACCCAGTACTTC. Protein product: CASSDRTGGLAGPKNTQYF.

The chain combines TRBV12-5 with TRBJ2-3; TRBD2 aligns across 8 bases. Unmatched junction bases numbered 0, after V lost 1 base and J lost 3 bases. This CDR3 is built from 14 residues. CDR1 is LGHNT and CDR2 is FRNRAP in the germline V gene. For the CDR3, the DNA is TGTGCTAGTGGTTTGGCTAGCGGGACAGATACGCAGTATTTT. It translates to CASGLASGTDTQYF.

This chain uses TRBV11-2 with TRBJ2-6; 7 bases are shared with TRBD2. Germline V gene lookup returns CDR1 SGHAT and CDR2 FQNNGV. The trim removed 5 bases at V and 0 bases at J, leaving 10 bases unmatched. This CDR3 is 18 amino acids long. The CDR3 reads CASSHVVAGHSGANVLTF. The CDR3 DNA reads TGTGCCAGCAGCCATGTGGTAGCGGGCCACTCTGGGGCCAACGTCCTGACTTTC.

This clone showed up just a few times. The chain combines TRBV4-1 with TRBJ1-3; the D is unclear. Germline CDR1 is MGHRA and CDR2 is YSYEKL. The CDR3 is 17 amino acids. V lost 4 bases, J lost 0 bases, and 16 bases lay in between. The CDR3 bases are TGCGCCAGCAGCCGTCCCGGGCGGGAACTCTCTGGAAACACCATATATTTT. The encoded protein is CASSRPGRELSGNTIYF.

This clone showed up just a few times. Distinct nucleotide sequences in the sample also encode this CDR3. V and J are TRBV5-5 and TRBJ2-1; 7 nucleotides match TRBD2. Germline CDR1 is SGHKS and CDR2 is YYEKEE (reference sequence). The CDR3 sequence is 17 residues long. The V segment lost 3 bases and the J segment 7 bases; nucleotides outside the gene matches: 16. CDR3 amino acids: CASSSIITSDGGNEQFF. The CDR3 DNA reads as TGTGCCAGCAGCTCGATAATTACTAGCGATGGGGGGAATGAGCAGTTCTTC.

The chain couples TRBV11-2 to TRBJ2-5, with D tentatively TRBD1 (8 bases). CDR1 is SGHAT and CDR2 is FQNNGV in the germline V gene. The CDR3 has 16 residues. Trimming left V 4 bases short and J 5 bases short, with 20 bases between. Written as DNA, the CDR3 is TGTGCCAGCAGCTCGCCACAGGGGGGGGTGAGGGAGACCCAGTACTTC. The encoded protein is CASSSPQGGVRETQYF.

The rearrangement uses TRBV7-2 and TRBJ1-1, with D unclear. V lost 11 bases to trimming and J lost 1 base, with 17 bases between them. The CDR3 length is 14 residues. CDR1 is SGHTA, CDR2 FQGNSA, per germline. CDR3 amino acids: CAGSSGRGNTEAFF. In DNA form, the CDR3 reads TGTGCCGGAAGCTCCGGGAGAGGGAACACTGAAGCTTTCTTT.

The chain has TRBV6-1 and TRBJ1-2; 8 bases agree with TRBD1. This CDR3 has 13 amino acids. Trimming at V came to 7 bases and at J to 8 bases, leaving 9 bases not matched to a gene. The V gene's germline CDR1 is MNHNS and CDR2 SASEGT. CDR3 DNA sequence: TGTGCCAGCAACTGGGGACAGGACGGAGGCTACACCTTC. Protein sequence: CASNWGQDGGYTF.

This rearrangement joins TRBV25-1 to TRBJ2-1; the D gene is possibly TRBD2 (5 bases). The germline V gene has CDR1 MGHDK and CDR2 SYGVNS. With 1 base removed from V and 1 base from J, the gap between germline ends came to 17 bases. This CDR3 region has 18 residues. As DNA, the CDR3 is TGTGCCAGCAGTGAATTTTCGGGCGGGCTCTCTTCCTACAATGAGCAGTTCTTC. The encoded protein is CASSEFSGGLSSYNEQFF.

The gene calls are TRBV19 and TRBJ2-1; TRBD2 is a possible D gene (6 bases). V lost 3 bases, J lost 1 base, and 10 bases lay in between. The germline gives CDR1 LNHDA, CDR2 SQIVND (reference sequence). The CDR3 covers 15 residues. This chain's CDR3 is CASSMGGLSYNEQFF. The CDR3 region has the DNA TGTGCCAGTAGTATGGGGGGATTATCCTACAATGAGCAGTTCTTC. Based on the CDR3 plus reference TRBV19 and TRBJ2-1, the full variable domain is DGGITQSPKYLFRKEGQNVTLSCEQNLNHDAMYWYRQDPGQGLRLIYYSQIVNDFQKGDIAEGYSVSREKKESFPLTVTSAQKNPTAFYLCASSMGGLSYNEQFFGPGTRLTVL.

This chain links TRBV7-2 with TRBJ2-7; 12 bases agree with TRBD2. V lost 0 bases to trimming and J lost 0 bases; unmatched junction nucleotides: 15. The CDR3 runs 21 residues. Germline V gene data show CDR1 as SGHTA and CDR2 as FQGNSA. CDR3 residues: CASSLAILAGGPSGSSYEQYF. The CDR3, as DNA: TGTGCCAGCAGCTTAGCGATACTAGCGGGAGGCCCCTCGGGGAGCTCCTACGAGCAGTACTTC.

The CDR3 DNA follows: TGTGCCAGCCGGGGTCAAGAGACCCAGTACTTC. Translating it yields CASRGQETQYF. The V and J genes are TRBV2 and TRBJ2-5; D is perhaps TRBD2 (5 bases). V lost 8 bases, J lost 2 bases, and 6 bases lay in between. The CDR3 totals 11 residues. CDR1 is SNHLY and CDR2 is FYNNEI in the germline V gene.

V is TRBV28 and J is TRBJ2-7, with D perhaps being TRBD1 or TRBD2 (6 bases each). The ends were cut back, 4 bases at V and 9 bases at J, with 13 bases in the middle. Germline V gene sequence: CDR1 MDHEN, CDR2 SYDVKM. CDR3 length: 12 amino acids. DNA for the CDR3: TGTGCCAGCAGTTCAACGGGGGCGACGCAGTACTTC. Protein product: CASSSTGATQYF.

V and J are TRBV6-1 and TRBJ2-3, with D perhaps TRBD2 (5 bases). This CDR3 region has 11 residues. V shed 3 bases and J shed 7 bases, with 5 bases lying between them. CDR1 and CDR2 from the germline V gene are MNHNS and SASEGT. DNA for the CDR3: TGTGCCAGCAGTGAGACTAATACGCAGTATTTT. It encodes CASSETNTQYF.

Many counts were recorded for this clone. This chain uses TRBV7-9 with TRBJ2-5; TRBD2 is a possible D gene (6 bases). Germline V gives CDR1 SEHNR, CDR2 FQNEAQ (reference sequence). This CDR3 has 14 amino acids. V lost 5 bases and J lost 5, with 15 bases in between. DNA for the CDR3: TGTGCCAGCAGCCCGGGGGACGGACGGGAGACCCAGTACTTC. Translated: CASSPGDGRETQYF. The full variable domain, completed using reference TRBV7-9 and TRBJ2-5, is DTGVSQNPRHKITKRGQNVTFRCDPISEHNRLYWYRQTLGQGPEFLTYFQNEAQLEKSRLLSDRFSAERPKGSFSTLEIQRTEQGDSAMYLCASSPGDGRETQYFGPGTRLLVL.

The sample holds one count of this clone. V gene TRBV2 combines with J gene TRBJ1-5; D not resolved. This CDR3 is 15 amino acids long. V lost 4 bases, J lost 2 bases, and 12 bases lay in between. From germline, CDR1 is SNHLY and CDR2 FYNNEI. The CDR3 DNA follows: TGTGCCAGCAGTGGGGATGGGTTCGGCAATCAGCCCCAGCATTTT. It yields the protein CASSGDGFGNQPQHF.

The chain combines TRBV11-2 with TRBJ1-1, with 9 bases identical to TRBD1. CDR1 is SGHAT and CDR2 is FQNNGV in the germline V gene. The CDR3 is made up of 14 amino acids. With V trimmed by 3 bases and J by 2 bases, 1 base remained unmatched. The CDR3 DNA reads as TGTGCCAGCAGCTTGACAGGGGGAAACACTGAAGCTTTCTTT. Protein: CASSLTGGNTEAFF.

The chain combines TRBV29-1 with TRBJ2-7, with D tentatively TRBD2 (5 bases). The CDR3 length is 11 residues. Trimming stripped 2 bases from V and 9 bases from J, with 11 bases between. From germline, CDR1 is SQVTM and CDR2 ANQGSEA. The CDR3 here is CSVELHEGQYF. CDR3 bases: TGCAGCGTTGAACTCCACGAGGGGCAGTACTTC.

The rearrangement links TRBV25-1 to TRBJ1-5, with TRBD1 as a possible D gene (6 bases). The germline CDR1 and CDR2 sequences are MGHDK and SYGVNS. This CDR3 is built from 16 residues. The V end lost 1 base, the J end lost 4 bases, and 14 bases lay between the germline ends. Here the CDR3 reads CASSESQGTENQPQHF. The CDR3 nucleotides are TGTGCCAGCAGTGAATCCCAGGGGACGGAGAATCAGCCCCAGCATTTT.